The clone carrying this TCR beta chain was picked up many times. Its antigen is currently unknown. In TCRdb, the reads were re-called with MiXCR into one record per CDR3 protein. The repertoire holds under 350,000 distinct CDR3 sequences, with 8% to 10% as singletons. The sample originates from a study of T cell repertoires in cytomegalovirus infection. Study background: Public signatures in TCR beta pointed to CMV infection and matching HLA type.

Study-wide results and caveats: HLA-C-restricted CMV clonotypes gave the most frequent clonotype in two of eight donors.

The sequenced sample consisted of PBMCs. The TCR sequence derives from a human donor in good health (CMV status not recorded). Some clones in this sample may be carry-over from other donors' samples.

CDR3 nucleotides: TGTGCCAGCAGCCAAGATGGACTAGCGGCCACAGATACGCAGTATTTT. Residues: CASSQDGLAATDTQYF. The gene calls are TRBV3-1 and TRBJ2-3; 10 bases agree with TRBD2. CDR1 and CDR2 from the germline V gene are LGHDT and YNNKEL (reference sequence). This CDR3 is built from 16 residues. The V and J ends lost 0 bases and 2 bases, in that order; junction bases with no gene match: 2.